This T cell receptor beta chain stems from a study of blood T cell repertoires in COVID-19. Across the whole study: Acute and convalescent COVID-19 samples came from the United States, Italy and Spain. Sources were T cells, B-cell-depleted T cells, or PBMCs; the material itself was cDNA or gDNA.

Under the authors' procedure: Nucleated cell counts were estimated from reference gene primer amplification. Sequencing used immunoSEQ multiplex PCR; TCRdb keeps in-frame clones, though not all of them. Clone size and V and J calls were adopted from that table, with D and trimming inferred from the DNA. The sample contains 70,000 or so clones, about 92% of which appear only once. The length of the CDR3 is 15 residues. The V gene end was trimmed by 3 bases and the J gene end by 8 bases; junction bases not matched to a gene: 11. Germline CDR1 reads MDHEN; CDR2 reads SYDVKM. The V call is TRBV28, the J call TRBJ1-2, with TRBD1 matching over 8 bases. What was sequenced was peripheral blood. The receptor's source is a human donor in a cohort sampled during active COVID-19. The CDR3 DNA reads TGTGCCAGCAGTTTGTCTGCGACAGGGGCAGGCGGCTACACCTTC. Encoded protein: CASSLSATGAGGYTF.